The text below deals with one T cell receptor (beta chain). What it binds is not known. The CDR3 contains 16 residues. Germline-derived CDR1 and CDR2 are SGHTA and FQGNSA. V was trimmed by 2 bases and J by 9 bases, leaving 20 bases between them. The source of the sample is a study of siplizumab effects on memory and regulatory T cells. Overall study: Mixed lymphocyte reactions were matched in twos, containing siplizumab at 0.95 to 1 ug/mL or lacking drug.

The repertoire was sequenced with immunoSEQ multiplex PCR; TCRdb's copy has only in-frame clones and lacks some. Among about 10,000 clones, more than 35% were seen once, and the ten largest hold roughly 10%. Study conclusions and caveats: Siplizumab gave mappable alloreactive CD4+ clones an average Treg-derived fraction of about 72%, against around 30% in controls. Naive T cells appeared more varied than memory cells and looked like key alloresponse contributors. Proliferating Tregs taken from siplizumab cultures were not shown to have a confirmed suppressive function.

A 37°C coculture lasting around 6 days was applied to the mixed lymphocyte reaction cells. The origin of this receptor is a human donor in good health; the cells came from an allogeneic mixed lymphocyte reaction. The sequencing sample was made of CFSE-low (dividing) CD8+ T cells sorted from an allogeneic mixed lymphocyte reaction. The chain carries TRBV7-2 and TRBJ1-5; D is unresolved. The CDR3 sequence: CASSLSPGDAMGPQHF. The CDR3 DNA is TGTGCCAGCAGCTTATCCCCGGGAGACGCTATGGGGCCCCAGCATTTT.